This T cell receptor (beta chain) was observed in a study of cytomegalovirus exposure and HLA in healthy donors. Findings and caveats of the study: Presence/absence analyses assumed roughly uniform sequencing depth across donors, which may not hold. Rarity held for most TCR sequences, but there were some public TCRs that occurred in many donors. Listed as cytomegalovirus-associated were 164 TCR beta chains. Earlier analysis yielded a pattern in which most TCR beta V segments were productive about 90% or about 30% of the time.

Comment on this clone: The antigen is undetermined.

13 Jbeta primers and 60 Vbeta primers were used for the PCR. Clones were read by immunoSEQ multiplex PCR, and TCRdb kept only the in-frame ones, dropping some. The sample comprises approximately 61,000 clones, over 60% of which are singletons, and over 2.5% rests with the top ten. This CDR3 is built from 13 residues. V gave up 8 bases and J gave up 2 bases, with 7 bases separating them. Per germline, CDR1 MNHEY and CDR2 SVGAGI. This chain links TRBV6-5 with TRBJ2-6; D ambiguous. Sequencing input: PBMCs. This receptor was obtained from a woman between 50 and 59 years old in good health and CMV-seronegative. CDR3 nucleotide sequence: TGTGCCAGCGGAGATACTGGGGCCAACGTCCTGACTTTC. Residues: CASGDTGANVLTF.